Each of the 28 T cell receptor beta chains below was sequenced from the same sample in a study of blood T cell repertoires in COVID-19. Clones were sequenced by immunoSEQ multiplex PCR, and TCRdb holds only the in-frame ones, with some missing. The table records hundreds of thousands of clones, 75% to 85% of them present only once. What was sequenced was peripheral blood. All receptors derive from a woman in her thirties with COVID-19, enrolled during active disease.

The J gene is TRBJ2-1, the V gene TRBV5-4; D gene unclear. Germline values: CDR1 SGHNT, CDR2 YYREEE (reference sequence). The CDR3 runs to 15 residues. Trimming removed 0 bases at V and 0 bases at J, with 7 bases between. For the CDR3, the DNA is TGTGCCAGCAGCTTGGAATCGAGCTCCTACAATGAGCAGTTCTTC. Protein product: CASSLESSSYNEQFF. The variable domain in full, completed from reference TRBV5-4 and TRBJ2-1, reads ETGVTQSPTHLIKTRGQQVTLRCSSQSGHNTVSWYQQALGQGPQFIFQYYREEENGRGNFPPRFSGLQFPNYSSELNVNALELDDSALYLCASSLESSSYNEQFFGPGTRLTVL.

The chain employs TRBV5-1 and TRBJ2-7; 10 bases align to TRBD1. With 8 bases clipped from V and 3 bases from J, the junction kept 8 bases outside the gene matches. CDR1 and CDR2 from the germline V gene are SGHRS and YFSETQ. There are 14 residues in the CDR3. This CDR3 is CARANRDRGYEQYF. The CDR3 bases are TGCGCCAGAGCCAACCGGGACAGGGGCTACGAGCAGTACTTC.

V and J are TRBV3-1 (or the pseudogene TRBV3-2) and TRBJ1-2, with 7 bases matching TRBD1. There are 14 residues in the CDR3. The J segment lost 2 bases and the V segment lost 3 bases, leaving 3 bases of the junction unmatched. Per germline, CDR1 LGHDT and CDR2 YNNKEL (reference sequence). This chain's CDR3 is CASSHPTGNYGYTF. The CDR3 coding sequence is TGTGCCAGCAGCCATCCGACAGGGAACTATGGCTACACCTTC.

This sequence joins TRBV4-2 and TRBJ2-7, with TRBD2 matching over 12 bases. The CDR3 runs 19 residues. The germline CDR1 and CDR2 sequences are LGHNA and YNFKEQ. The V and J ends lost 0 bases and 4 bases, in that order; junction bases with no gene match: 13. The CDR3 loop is CASSQEPSSGGGTHYEQYF. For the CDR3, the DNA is TGTGCCAGCAGCCAAGAACCGTCTAGCGGGGGGGGAACCCATTACGAGCAGTACTTC.

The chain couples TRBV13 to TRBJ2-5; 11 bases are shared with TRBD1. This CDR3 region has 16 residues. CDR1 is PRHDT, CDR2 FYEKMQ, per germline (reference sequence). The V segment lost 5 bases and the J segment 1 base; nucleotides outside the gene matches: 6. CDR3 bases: TGTGCCAGCAGCGGGCGGACAGGGGGCCCCCAAGAGACCCAGTACTTC. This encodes CASSGRTGGPQETQYF. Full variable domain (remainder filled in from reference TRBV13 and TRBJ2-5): AAGVIQSPRHLIKEKRETATLKCYPIPRHDTVYWYQQGPGQDPQFLISFYEKMQSDKGSIPDRFSAQQFSDYHSELNMSSLELGDSALYFCASSGRTGGPQETQYFGPGTRLLVL.

The CDR3 spells CATAGASGSIDEQFF. The CDR3 DNA follows: TGTGCCACCGCTGGGGCTAGCGGGAGTATTGATGAGCAGTTCTTC. This chain connects TRBV24-1 to TRBJ2-1, with 10 bases aligning to TRBD2. The V and J ends lost 9 bases and 8 bases, in that order; junction bases with no gene match: 12. CDR3 size: 15 residues. The V gene's germline CDR1 is KGHDR and CDR2 SFDVKD.

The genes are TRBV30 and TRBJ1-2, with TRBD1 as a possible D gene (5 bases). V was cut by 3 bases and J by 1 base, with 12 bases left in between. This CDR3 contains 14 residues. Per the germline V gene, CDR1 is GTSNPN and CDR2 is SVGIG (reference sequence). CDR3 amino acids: CAWRGNGGNYGYTF. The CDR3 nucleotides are TGTGCCTGGAGAGGAAACGGGGGTAACTATGGCTACACCTTC.

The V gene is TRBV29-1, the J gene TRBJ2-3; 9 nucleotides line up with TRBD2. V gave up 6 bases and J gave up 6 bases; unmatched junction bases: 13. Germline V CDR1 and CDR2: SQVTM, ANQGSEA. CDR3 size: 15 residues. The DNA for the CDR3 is TGCAGCGTCGGAATGCCCAGCGGGGGGTCTGATACGCAGTATTTT. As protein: CSVGMPSGGSDTQYF.

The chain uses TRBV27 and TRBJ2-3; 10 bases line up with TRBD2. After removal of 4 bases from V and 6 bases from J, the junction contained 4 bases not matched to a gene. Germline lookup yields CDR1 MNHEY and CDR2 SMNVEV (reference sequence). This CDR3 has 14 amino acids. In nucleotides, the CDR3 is TGTGCCAGCAGTTCTAGCGGGAGTTATGATACGCAGTATTTT. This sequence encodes CASSSSGSYDTQYF.

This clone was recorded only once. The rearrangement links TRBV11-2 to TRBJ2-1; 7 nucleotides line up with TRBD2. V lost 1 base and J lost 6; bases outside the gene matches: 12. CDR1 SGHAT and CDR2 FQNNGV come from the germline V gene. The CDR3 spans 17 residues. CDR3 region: CASSLVMSSGLGNEQFF. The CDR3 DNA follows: TGTGCCAGCAGCTTAGTGATGTCTAGCGGTTTAGGCAATGAGCAGTTCTTC.

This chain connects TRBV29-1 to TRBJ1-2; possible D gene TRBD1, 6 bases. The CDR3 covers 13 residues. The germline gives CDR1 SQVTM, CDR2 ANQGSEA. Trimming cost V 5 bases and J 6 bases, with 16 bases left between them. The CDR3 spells CSVRSGGWDGYTF. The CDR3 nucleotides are TGCAGCGTTAGAAGCGGGGGCTGGGATGGCTACACCTTC.

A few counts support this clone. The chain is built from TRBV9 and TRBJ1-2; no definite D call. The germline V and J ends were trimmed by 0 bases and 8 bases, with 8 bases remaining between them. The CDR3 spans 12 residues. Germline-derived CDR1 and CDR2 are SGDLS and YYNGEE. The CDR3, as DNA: TGTGCCAGCAGCGTAGACGAGAAAGGCTACACCTTC. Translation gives CASSVDEKGYTF.

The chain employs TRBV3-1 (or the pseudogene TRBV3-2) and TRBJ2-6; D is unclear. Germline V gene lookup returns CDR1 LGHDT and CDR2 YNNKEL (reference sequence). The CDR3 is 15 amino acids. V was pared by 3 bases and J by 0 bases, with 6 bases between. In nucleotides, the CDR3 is TGTGCCAGCAGCCAGCGGAACTCTGGGGCCAACGTCCTGACTTTC. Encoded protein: CASSQRNSGANVLTF.

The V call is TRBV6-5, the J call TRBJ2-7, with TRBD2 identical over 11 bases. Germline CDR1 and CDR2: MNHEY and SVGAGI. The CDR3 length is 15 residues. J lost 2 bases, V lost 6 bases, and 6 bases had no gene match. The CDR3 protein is CASSLGTSGTYEQYF. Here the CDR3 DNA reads TGTGCCAGCAGCCTAGGGACTAGCGGCACCTACGAGCAGTACTTC.

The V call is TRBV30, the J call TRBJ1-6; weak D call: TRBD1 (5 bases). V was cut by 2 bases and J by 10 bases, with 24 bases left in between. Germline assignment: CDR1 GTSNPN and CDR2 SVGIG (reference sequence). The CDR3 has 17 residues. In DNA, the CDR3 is TGTGCCTGGAGTTCCTCCTTGGGCGGGGGGGATCGCTCACCCCTCCACTTT. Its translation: CAWSSSLGGGDRSPLHF.

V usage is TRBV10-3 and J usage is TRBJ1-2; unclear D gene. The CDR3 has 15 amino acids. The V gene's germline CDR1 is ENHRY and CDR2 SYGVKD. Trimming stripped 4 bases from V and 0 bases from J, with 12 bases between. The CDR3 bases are TGTGCCATCAGTGTAGACTCCCTTCCTAACTATGGCTACACCTTC. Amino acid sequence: CAISVDSLPNYGYTF.

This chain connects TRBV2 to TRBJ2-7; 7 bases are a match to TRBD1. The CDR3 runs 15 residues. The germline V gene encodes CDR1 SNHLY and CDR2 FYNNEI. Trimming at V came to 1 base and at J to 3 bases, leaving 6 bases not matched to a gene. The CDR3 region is CASSEGGQASYEQYF. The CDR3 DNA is TGTGCCAGCAGTGAAGGAGGACAGGCTAGCTACGAGCAGTACTTC.

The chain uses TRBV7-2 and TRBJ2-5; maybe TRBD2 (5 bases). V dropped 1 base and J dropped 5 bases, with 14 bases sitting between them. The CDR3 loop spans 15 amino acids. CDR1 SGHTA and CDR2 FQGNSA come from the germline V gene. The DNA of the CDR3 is TGTGCCAGCAGCTTAGTGGCCCAGAGGGAGGAGACCCAGTACTTC. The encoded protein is CASSLVAQREETQYF.

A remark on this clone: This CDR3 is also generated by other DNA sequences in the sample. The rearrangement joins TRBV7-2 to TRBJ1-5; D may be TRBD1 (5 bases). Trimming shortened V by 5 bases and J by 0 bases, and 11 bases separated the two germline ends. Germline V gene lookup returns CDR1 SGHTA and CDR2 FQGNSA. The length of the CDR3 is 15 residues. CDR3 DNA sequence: TGTGCCAGCAGCCTTGACAGTTATAGCAATCAGCCCCAGCATTTT. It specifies CASSLDSYSNQPQHF.

This CDR3 is CASSPPSSGQETQYF. The CDR3 DNA reads TGTGCCAGCTCACCACCGTCTAGCGGGCAAGAGACCCAGTACTTC. V gene TRBV18 combines with J gene TRBJ2-5; 8 bases map to TRBD2. The junction had 2 bases not matched to a gene; V was cut back by 0 bases and J by 2 bases. The germline gives CDR1 KGHSH, CDR2 LQKENI. This CDR3 is built from 15 residues.

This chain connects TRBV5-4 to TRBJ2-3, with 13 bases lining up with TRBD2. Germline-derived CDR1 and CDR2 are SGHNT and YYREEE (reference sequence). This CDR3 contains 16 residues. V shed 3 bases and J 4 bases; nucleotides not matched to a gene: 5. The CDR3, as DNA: TGTGCCAGCAGCTCACTAGCGGGGGGGATTTCAGATACGCAGTATTTT. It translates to CASSSLAGGISDTQYF.

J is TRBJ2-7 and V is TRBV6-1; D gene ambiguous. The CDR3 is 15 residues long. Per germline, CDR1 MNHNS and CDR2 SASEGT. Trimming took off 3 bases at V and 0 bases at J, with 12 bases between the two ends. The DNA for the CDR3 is TGTGCCAGCAGTGACCTAGGTTTTCTCTCCTACGAGCAGTACTTC. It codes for CASSDLGFLSYEQYF.

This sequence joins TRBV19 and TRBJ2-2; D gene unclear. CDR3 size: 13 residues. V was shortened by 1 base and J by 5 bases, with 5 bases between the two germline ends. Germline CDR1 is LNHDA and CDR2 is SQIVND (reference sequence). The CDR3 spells CASSIGPTGELFF. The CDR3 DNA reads TGTGCCAGTAGTATAGGGCCGACCGGGGAGCTGTTTTTT.

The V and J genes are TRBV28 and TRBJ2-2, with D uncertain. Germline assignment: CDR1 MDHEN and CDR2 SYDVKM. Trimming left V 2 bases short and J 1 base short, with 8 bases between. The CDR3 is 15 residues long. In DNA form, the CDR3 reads TGTGCCAGCAGTTTAATGGGCAGGAACACCGGGGAGCTGTTTTTT. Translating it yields CASSLMGRNTGELFF.

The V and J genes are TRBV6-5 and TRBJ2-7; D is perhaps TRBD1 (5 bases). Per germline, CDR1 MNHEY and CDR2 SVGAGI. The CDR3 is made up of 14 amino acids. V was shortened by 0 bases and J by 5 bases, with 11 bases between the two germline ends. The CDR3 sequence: CASSYSKGWNEQYF. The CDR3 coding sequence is TGTGCCAGCAGTTACTCTAAGGGGTGGAACGAGCAGTACTTC.

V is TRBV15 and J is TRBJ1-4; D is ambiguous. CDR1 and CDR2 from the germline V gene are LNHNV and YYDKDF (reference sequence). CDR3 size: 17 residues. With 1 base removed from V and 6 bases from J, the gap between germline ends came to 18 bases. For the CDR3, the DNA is TGTGCCACCAGCAGAGGTTCGAGGTCTGGGTGGGATGAAAAACTGTTTTTT. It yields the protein CATSRGSRSGWDEKLFF.

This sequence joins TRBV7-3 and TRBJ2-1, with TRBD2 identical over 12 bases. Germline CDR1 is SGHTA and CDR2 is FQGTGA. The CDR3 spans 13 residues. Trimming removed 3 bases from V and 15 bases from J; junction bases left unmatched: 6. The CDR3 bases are TGTGCCAGCAGCTTTATGACTAGCGGGAGTCTGTTCTTC. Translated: CASSFMTSGSLFF.

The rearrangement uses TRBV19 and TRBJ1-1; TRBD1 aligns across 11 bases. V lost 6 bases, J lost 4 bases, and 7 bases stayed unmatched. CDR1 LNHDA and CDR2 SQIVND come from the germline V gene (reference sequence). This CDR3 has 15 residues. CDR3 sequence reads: CASRDRGRGSTEAFF. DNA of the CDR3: TGTGCCAGTAGGGACAGGGGGCGAGGGAGCACTGAAGCTTTCTTT.